This TCR beta chain was retrieved from a study of T cells in Graves' hyperthyroidism and ophthalmopathy. Whole-study findings and limits: A model using 13 V-J features told ophthalmopathy apart from stable hyperthyroidism.

Regions amplified from RNA transcripts were the TCR beta CDR3 regions. The primer set for the first-round RT-PCR of the TCR CDR3 was HTBI. TCRdb used MiXCR to reprocess the multiplex PCR reads, holding one entry per CDR3 protein. The table shows 730,000 or so distinct CDR3 sequences, with under 20% occurring only once. Together with thyroid ultrasound, orbital computed tomography, serum thyroxine and TRAb, clinical symptoms were used for diagnoses. Around 10 ml fresh peripheral blood yielded the PBMCs. This clonotype was picked up a small number of times. The antigen remains unidentified. The clonotype originates from a woman aged 50 to 60 with Graves' hyperthyroidism that later progressed to Graves' ophthalmopathy. Sequencing used blood.

The CDR3 is CATEGNANTEAFF. The CDR3 DNA sequence: TGTGCCACCGAGGGCAACGCAAACACTGAAGCTTTCTTT. V usage is TRBV10-3 and J usage is TRBJ1-1; D call uncertain. CDR1 is ENHRY, CDR2 SYGVKD, per germline. This CDR3 is built from 13 residues. Trimming stripped 10 bases from V and 2 bases from J, with 14 bases between.